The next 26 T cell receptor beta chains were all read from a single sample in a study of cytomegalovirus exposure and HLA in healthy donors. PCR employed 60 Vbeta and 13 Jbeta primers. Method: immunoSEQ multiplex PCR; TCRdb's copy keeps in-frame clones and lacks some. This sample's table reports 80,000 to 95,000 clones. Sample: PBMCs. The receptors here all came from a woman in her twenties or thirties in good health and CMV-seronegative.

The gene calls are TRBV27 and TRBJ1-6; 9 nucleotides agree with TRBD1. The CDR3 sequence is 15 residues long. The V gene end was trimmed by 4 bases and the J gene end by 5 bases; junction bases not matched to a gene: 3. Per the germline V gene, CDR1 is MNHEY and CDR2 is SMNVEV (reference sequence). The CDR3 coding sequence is TGTGCCAGCAGTTCGGGACAGGGCAATAATTCACCCCTCCACTTT. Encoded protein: CASSSGQGNNSPLHF.

CDR3: CASSQSNRGTYEQYF. CDR3 sequence (DNA): TGCGCCAGCAGCCAATCCAACAGGGGAACCTACGAGCAGTACTTC. The chain joins TRBV4-1 to TRBJ2-7, with TRBD1 matching 7 bases. After removal of 2 bases from V and 2 bases from J, the junction contained 6 bases not matched to a gene. CDR3 length: 15 amino acids. Germline V gives CDR1 MGHRA, CDR2 YSYEKL.

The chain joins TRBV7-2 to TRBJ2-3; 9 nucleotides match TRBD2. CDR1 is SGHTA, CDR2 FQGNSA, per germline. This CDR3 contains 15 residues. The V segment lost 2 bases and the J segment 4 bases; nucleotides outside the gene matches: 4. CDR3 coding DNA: TGTGCCAGCAGCTTAAGGCGGGGGGGGTCAGATACGCAGTATTTT. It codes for CASSLRRGGSDTQYF. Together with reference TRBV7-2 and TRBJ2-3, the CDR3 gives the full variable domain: GAGVSQSPSNKVTEKGKDVELRCDPISGHTALYWYRQSLGQGLEFLIYFQGNSAPDKSGLPSDRFSAERTGGSVSTLTIQRTQQEDSAVYLCASSLRRGGSDTQYFGPGTRLTVL.

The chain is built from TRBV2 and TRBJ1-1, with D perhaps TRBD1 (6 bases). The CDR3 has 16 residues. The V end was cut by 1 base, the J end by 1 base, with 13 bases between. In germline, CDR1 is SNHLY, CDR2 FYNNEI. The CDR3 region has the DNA TGTGCCAGCAGTGAAGAACAGGGAGTAGGGAACACTGAAGCTTTCTTT. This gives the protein CASSEEQGVGNTEAFF.

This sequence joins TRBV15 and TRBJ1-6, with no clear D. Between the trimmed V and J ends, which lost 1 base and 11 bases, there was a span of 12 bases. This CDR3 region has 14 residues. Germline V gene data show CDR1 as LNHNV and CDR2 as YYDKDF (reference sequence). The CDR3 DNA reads TGTGCCACCAGCAGAGGAGGTGTGGTAGCACCCCTCCACTTT. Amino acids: CATSRGGVVAPLHF. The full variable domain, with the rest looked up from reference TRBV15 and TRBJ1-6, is DAMVIQNPRYQVTQFGKPVTLSCSQTLNHNVMYWYQQKSSQAPKLLFHYYDKDFNNEADTPDNFQSRRPNTSFCFLDIRSPGLGDTAMYLCATSRGGVVAPLHFGNGTRLTVT.

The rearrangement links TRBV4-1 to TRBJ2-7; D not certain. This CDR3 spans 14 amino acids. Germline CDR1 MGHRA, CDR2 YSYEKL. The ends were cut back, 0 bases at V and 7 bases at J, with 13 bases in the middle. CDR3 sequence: CASSQDLTLSEQYF. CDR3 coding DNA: TGCGCCAGCAGCCAAGACCTAACCCTCTCTGAGCAGTACTTC.

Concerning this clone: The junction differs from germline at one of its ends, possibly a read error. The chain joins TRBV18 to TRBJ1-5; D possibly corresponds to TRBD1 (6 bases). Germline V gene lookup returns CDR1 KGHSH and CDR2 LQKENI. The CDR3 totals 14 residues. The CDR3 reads CASSSTGNNQHQHF. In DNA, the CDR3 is TGTGCCAGCTCATCTACAGGGAACAATCAGCACCAGCATTTT.

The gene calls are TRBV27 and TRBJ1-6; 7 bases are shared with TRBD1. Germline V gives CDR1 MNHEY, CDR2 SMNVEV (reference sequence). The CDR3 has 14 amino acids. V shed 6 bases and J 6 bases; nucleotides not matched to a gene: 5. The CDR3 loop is CASSWDSSNSPLHF. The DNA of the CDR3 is TGTGCCAGCAGCTGGGACAGTAGTAATTCACCCCTCCACTTT.

The CDR3 reads CASSPRQRPYEQYF. In nucleotides, the CDR3 is TGTGCCAGCAGCCCTCGGCAGCGGCCCTACGAGCAGTACTTC. V is TRBV7-9 and J is TRBJ2-7; tentative D call: TRBD2 (5 bases). Germline CDR1 and CDR2: SEHNR and FQNEAQ (reference sequence). Trimming stripped 5 bases from V and 2 bases from J, with 13 bases between. The CDR3 spans 14 residues.

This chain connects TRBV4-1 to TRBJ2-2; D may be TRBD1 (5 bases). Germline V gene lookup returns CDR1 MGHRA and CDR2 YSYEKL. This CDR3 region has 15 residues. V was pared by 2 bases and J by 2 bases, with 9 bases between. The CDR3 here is CASSQMQGNTGELFF. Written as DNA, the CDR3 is TGCGCCAGCAGCCAAATGCAGGGAAACACCGGGGAGCTGTTTTTT.

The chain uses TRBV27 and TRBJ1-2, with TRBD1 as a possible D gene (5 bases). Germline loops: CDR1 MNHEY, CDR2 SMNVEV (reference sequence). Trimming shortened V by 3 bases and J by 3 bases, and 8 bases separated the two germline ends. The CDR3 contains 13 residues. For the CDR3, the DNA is TGTGCCAGCAGTTTCGGACACGACTATGGCTACACCTTC. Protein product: CASSFGHDYGYTF.

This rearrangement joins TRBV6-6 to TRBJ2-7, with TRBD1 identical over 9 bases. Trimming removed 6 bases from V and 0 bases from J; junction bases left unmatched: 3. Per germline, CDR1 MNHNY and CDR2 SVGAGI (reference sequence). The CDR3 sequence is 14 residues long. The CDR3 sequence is CASSRDRASYEQYF. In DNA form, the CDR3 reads TGTGCCAGCAGCAGGGACAGGGCCTCCTACGAGCAGTACTTC.

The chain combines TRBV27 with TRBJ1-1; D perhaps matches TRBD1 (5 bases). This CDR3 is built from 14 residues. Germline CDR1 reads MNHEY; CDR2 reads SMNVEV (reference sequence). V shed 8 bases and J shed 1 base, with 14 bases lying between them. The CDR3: CASRLLGQNTEAFF. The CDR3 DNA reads TGTGCCAGCCGACTCCTGGGGCAGAACACTGAAGCTTTCTTT.

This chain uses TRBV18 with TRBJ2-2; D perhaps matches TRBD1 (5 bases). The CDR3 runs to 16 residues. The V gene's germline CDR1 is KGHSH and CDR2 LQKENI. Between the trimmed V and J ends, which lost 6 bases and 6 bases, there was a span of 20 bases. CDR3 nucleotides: TGTGCCAGCTCGATCCTCGGACAAACAAGACCCGGGGAGCTGTTTTTT. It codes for CASSILGQTRPGELFF.

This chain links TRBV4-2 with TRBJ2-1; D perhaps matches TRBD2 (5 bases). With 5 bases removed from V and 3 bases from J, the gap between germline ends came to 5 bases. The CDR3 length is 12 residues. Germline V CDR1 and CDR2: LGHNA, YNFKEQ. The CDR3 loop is CASSGSYNEQFF. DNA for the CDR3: TGTGCCAGCAGCGGGAGCTACAATGAGCAGTTCTTC.

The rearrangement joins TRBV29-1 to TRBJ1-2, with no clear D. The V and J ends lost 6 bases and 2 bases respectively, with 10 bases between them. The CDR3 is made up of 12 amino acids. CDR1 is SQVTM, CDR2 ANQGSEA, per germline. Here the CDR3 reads CSVWGENYGYTF. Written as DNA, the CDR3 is TGCAGCGTGTGGGGAGAAAACTATGGCTACACCTTC.

CDR3 DNA: TGTGCCAGCAGTTTCCCGAATCAGCCCCAGCATTTT. As protein: CASSFPNQPQHF. The chain is built from TRBV28 and TRBJ1-5, with unresolved D. CDR1 and CDR2 from the germline V gene are MDHEN and SYDVKM. This CDR3 spans 12 amino acids. Trimming pared 3 bases from V and 4 bases from J, leaving 4 bases between.

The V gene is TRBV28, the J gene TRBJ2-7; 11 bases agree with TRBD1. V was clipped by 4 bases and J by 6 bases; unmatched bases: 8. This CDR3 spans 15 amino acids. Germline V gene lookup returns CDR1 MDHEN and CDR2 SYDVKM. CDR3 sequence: CASSSSGTGGGEQYF. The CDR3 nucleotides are TGTGCCAGCAGTTCCTCCGGGACAGGGGGAGGCGAGCAGTACTTC.

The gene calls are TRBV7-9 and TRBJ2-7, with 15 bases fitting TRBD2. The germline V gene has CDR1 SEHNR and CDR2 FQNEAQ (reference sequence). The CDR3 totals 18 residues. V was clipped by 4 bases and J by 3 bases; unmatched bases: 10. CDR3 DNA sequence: TGTGCCAGCAGCTCTTCAAGGACTAGCGGGGGGGCGTTCTACGAGCAGTACTTC. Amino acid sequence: CASSSSRTSGGAFYEQYF.

As DNA, the CDR3 is TGTGCCTGGAGTGCGGACAGGGGAACTAATGAAAAACTGTTTTTT. This sequence encodes CAWSADRGTNEKLFF. The V gene is TRBV30, the J gene TRBJ1-4; TRBD1 matches 9 bases. The CDR3 has 15 residues. V shed 1 base, J shed 1 base, and the junction held 1 base outside the gene matches. Germline CDR1 GTSNPN, CDR2 SVGIG (reference sequence).

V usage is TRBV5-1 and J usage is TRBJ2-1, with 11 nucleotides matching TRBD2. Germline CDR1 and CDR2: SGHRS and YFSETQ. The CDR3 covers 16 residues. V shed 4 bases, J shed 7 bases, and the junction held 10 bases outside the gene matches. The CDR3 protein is CASSVSGLAVRNEQFF. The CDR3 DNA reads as TGCGCCAGCAGCGTATCGGGACTAGCGGTCCGGAATGAGCAGTTCTTC.

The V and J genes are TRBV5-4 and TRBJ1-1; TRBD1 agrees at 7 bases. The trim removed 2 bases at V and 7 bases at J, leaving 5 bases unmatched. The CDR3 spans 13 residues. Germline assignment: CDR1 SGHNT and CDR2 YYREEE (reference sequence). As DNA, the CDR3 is TGTGCCAGCAGCTTCTGGCAGGGGGGTGAAGCTTTCTTT. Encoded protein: CASSFWQGGEAFF.

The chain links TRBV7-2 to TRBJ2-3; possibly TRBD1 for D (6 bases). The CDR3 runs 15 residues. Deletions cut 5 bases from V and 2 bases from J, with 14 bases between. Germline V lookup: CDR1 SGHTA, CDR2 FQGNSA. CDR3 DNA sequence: TGTGCCAGCAGCCCCCTCAGGGGTCCCACAGATACGCAGTATTTT. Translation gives CASSPLRGPTDTQYF.

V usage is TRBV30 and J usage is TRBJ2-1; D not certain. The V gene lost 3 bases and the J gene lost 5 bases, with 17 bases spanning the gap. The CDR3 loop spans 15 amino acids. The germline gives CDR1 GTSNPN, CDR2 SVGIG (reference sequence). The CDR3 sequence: CAWSPAGLGNNEQFF. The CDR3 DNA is TGTGCCTGGAGCCCTGCAGGTTTGGGTAACAATGAGCAGTTCTTC.

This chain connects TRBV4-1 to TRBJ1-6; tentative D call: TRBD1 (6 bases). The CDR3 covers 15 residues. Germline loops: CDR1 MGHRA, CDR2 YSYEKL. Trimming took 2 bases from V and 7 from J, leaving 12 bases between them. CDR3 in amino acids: CASSQTGTRNSPLHF. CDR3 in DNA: TGCGCCAGCAGCCAAACCGGGACACGGAATTCACCCCTCCACTTT.

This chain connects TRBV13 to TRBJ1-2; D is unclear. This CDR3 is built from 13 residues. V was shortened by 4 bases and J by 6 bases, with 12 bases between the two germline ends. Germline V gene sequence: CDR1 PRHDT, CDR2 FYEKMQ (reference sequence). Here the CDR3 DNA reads TGTGCCAGCAGCTCGTCCGTAGAGCATGGCTACACCTTC. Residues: CASSSSVEHGYTF.